Listed below are T cell receptor beta chains from one sample, sequenced in a study of blood T cell repertoires in COVID-19. The assay was immunoSEQ multiplex PCR, and TCRdb's table has in-frame clones only and misses some. Of roughly 54,000 clones listed, around nine tenths are singletons. The sequenced sample consisted of peripheral blood. The receptor set was obtained from a woman aged 60 to 75 with COVID-19, enrolled during active disease. Each CDR3 is given with its conserved first and last residue. D genes are given only for firm matches. Clone size, where shown, is once, few, many, or a class for clones that have expanded.

v_gene	j_gene	abundance	d_gene	CDR3aa	CDR3nt
TRBV7-9	TRBJ1-2	NA	NA	CASSPRTSHF	TGTGCCAGCAGTCCAAGGACTTCCCACTTC
TRBV29-1	TRBJ1-2	NA	TRBD1	CSVDRGSGYGYTF	TGCAGCGTTGACAGGGGGTCGGGGTATGGCTACACCTTC
TRBV7-3	TRBJ2-5	few	NA	CASSPTLGEETQYF	TGTGCCAGCAGCCCTACCTTAGGGGAAGAGACCCAGTACTTC
TRBV28	TRBJ1-6	NA	NA	CASTRNRDTNSPLHF	TGTGCCAGTACCCGTAACCGGGACACAAATTCACCCCTCCACTTT
TRBV28	TRBJ1-1	NA	NA	CASSRQGGTEAFF	TGTGCCAGCAGTCGACAAGGGGGCACTGAAGCTTTCTTT
TRBV9	TRBJ2-1	NA	NA	CASSQTGVTYNEQFF	TGTGCCAGCAGCCAGACCGGGGTAACCTACAATGAGCAGTTCTTC
TRBV28	TRBJ2-1	once	TRBD2	CASSSTGTSSYNEQFF	TGTGCCAGCAGTTCCACCGGGACTAGTTCCTACAATGAGCAGTTCTTC
TRBV5-1	TRBJ2-4	once	NA	CASSPGLAKNIQYF	TGCGCCAGCAGCCCGGGACTAGCCAAAAACATTCAGTACTTC
TRBV7-9	TRBJ1-1	NA	NA	CASRGRGEAFF	TGTGCCAGCAGGGGCAGGGGTGAAGCTTTCTTT
TRBV9	TRBJ2-1	NA	TRBD2	CASSVLSGTGVEQFF	TGTGCCAGCAGCGTTCTTAGCGGGACTGGAGTTGAGCAGTTCTTC
TRBV7-2	TRBJ2-1	NA	NA	CASSVLRPGQFF	TGTGCCAGCAGCGTCTTGCGGCCCGGGCAGTTCTTC
TRBV5-1	TRBJ2-7	NA	NA	CASSLDTVVNEQYF	TGCGCCAGCAGCTTGGACACAGTGGTCAACGAGCAGTACTTC
TRBV9	TRBJ2-2	NA	NA	CASRGRTNTGELFF	TGTGCCAGCAGGGGGAGAACGAACACCGGGGAGCTGTTTTTT
TRBV7-2	TRBJ2-2	NA	TRBD1	CASSRDRAAGELFF	TGTGCCAGCAGCCGGGACAGGGCAGCCGGGGAGCTGTTTTTT
TRBV7-2	TRBJ2-5	NA	TRBD2	CASSSGLAGKETQYF	TGTGCCAGCAGCTCGGGACTAGCGGGAAAAGAGACCCAGTACTTC
TRBV7-2	TRBJ2-1	NA	TRBD1	CASSLAGTEPYEQFF	TGTGCCAGCAGCTTAGCCGGGACAGAGCCTTACGAGCAGTTCTTC